Described below is a single TCR beta chain sequence and its context. This specimen belongs to a study of blood T cell repertoires in COVID-19. Sequenced by immunoSEQ multiplex PCR; TCRdb stores in-frame clones only, minus some. The data contain 180,000 or so clones, 86% of them singletons. This CDR3 comprises 16 residues. V was shortened by 3 bases and J by 2 bases, with 15 bases between the two germline ends. Looked up from germline, CDR1 is SGHDT and CDR2 is YYEEEE. The TCR originated in a woman older than 75 in a cohort sampled during active or convalescent COVID-19. This chain joins TRBV5-6 and TRBJ2-4; D perhaps matches TRBD2 (5 bases). Sequencing input: peripheral blood. CDR3 loop: CASSSPGLSTKNIQYF. DNA of the CDR3: TGTGCCAGCAGCTCCCCGGGATTGTCGACCAAAAACATTCAGTACTTC.